The TCR beta chain described here comes from a study of shared clonotypes between healthy human individuals (dated by TCRdb to 2019 to 2021). Turning to the overall study: The cohort comprised two women and a few men aged 18 to 49 years. Each donor's leukapheresis produced roughly between roughly 0.94 and 9.5 billion PBMCs. Different laboratories and diverse techniques were used to prepare libraries and sequence TCR repertoires, to increase sequencing depth and limit assay-specific biases. For each donor, CD4 naive and CD4 memory were each run on three plates, CD8 naive on two plates, and CD8 memory on one plate. To estimate repertoire size and how much clonotypes are shared between individuals, the study performed deep sequencing of blood TCR repertoires from roughly five healthy adults.

Details on this clone: No antigen is known for it. It has no much larger one-base neighbor in the sample; base qualities were not kept.

Donors were healthy HIV-negative adults with no recently reported acute infections or vaccinations. Every donor was a Caucasian adult living in Nashville, Tennessee, USA. Magnetic negative selection was used to enrich CD4+ T cells, after which naive cells were positively selected on CD45RA and the negative fraction became the memory subset. After blood collection by leukapheresis, PBMCs were isolated using Ficoll-Histopaque density gradient centrifugation and then cryopreserved in the vapor phase of liquid nitrogen. Analytical flow cytometry was used to check the purity and quantity of every magnetically sorted T cell population. Each sorted fraction had its genomic DNA isolated and then quantified by UV absorbance on a Nanodrop 2000c. Using the deep immunoSEQ assay, multiplex PCR amplified TCR CDR3 regions from genomic DNA. Extracted genomic DNA from each cell subset was spread evenly across all wells of several immunoSEQ 96-well plates, with each plate serving as a replicate. For sorted subsets, approximately 200 ng of genomic DNA, equivalent to some 30,000 T cell genomes, went into each replicate PCR. Purified libraries were measured with a Qubit 3.0 fluorometer, size-checked on a Bioanalyzer 2100, and measured again with the KAPA Library Quantification kit. Each immunoSEQ 96-well plate was sequenced on its own single-read 150-cycle Illumina NextSeq 550 flow cell. The original methods were these. Because the immunoSEQ output included only junctional sequences and no quality scores, the filtering could not be the same as the filtering used for full-length reads. To assign V/J genes and CDR3, sequences were annotated against IMGT germline references using PyIR, a Python wrapper for IgBLAST v1.9. Reads were filtered out if the reads had weak V/J assignments (E-value above 1e-6), no CDR3, stop codons, out-of-frame junctions, or ambiguous translated residues. V3J clonotypes were defined as sequences sharing the same inferred V gene, J gene, and CDR3 amino acid sequence. The percentage overlap between two repertoires was calculated by dividing the number of shared unique clonotypes by the size of the smaller repertoire. RTK rarefaction, the Chao1 estimator, and Recon v2.1 estimates of unobserved clonotypes were used to assess repertoire richness. Generation probabilities were computed with OLGA for all TCRbeta clonotypes obtained by the gDNA method from several donors. Not all clones reach the TCRdb copy of this immuneACCESS table, which keeps in-frame sequences only. Checked studies attribute under half of the gap to unresolved V genes and leave the rest unexplained. V and J calls and clone size are those listed in that table; D and trimming were worked out from the DNA. This sample gives about 1 million clones in total; more than 60% of them show up just once. The top ten constitute around 1.4% of the sample.

V is shortened by 1 base, J by 8 bases, and the region joining them spans 12 bases. The germline V gene (reference sequence) supplies CDR1 GTSNPN and CDR2 SVGIG. From cysteine to phenylalanine, the CDR3 is 13 amino acids long. Here the CDR3 DNA is all that survives: 39 bases in frame from base 1. The study at large found these results: The small number of donors limited the genetic and exposure-history diversity represented. Rarefaction of sorted-subset datasets indicated incomplete sequencing despite the large sequencing depth. Sampling was restricted to blood, and TCR repertoires in tissues likely differ from the TCR repertoires found in blood. When a handful of donors were compared, the shared fraction of clonotypes was about 5.5% for naive CD4, 3.5% to 4% for naive CD8, 2.3% for memory CD4, and less than 0.45% for memory CD8. Compared with non-shared clonotypes, clonotypes shared by all four sorted-subset donors had higher generation probabilities. Pairwise subsampling led to the expectation that sequencing depth would affect the degree of clonotype sharing among donors. Larger estimated clonotype richness was generally found for naive subsets than for memory subsets.

The origin of this receptor is a man between 18 and 35 years old in good health. Sequenced material: memory CD4+ T cells sorted from blood. The sample's cell subset or site label, in plain terms: CD45RA-negative fraction. The chain uses TRBV30 and TRBJ2-1, and TRBD2 may be the D gene, going by 6 matching bases. The CDR3 protein is CAWSAHRGDEQFF. At the DNA level, the sequence is TGTGCCTGGAGTGCACATCGCGGGGATGAGCAGTTCTTC. Full variable domain (CDR3 extended with the reference TRBV30 and TRBJ2-1 proteins): SQTIHQWPATLVQPVGSPLSLECTVEGTSNPNLYWYRQAAGRGLQLLFYSVGIGQISSEVPQNLSASRPQDRQFILSSKKLLLSDSGFYLCAWSAHRGDEQFFGPGTRLTVL.